The 14 T cell receptor beta chains presented below share a single source sample, sequenced in a study of cytomegalovirus exposure and HLA in healthy donors. In the PCR, 60 Vbeta and 13 Jbeta primers were used. Sequenced by immunoSEQ multiplex PCR; TCRdb stores in-frame clones only, minus some. Of about 94,000 clones listed, around 66% are singletons. Sequencing was done on a sample of PBMCs. The receptor set was obtained from a man aged 25-45 years in good health and CMV-seronegative.

With respect to this clone: Compared with germline, one end of the junction differs, possibly owing to a read error. The chain has TRBV7-7 and TRBJ2-2; D unresolved. Germline-derived CDR1 and CDR2 are SSHAT and FNYEAQ (reference sequence). The CDR3 has 13 amino acids. Written as DNA, the CDR3 is TGTGCTAGCAGCTTAGCCAGCACCGGGGAGCTGTTTTTT. Protein sequence: CASSLASTGELFF.

The genes are TRBV7-2 and TRBJ2-3; 9 bases fit TRBD2. Per the germline V gene, CDR1 is SGHTA and CDR2 is FQGNSA. The CDR3 loop spans 18 amino acids. The ends lost 0 bases at V and 2 bases at J; junction bases unmatched: 9. CDR3: CASSLAIQREAVTDTQYF. The CDR3, as DNA: TGTGCCAGCAGCTTAGCGATTCAGCGGGAGGCCGTCACAGATACGCAGTATTTT.

The J gene is TRBJ2-1, the V gene TRBV7-9; 7 nucleotides agree with TRBD1. The V gene's germline CDR1 is SEHNR and CDR2 FQNEAQ (reference sequence). Losses at the gene ends were 7 bases for V and 7 bases for J; bases not matched to a gene: 10. This CDR3 is built from 14 residues. The CDR3 nucleotides read TGTGCCAGCAACCGCGACAGGGTTGAGAATGAGCAGTTCTTC. It translates to CASNRDRVENEQFF.

The V gene is TRBV7-8, the J gene TRBJ2-1, with TRBD1 matching 11 bases. V dropped 4 bases and J dropped 5; count of bases not matched to a gene: 7. The CDR3 is made up of 16 amino acids. Germline loops: CDR1 SGHVS, CDR2 FQNEAQ. CDR3 loop: CASSSRRDRGNNEQFF. CDR3 bases: TGTGCCAGCAGCTCCCGGAGGGACAGGGGGAACAATGAGCAGTTCTTC.

The chain has TRBV7-2 and TRBJ2-1; no definite D call. Trimming pared 5 bases from V and 10 bases from J, leaving 9 bases between. The CDR3 has 11 amino acids. The germline gives CDR1 SGHTA, CDR2 FQGNSA. CDR3 DNA sequence: TGTGCCAGCAGCATGAACCGGGAGCAGTTCTTC. Residues: CASSMNREQFF.

The CDR3 loop is CASSLGGQEAFF. The DNA for the CDR3 is TGTGCCAGCAGTTTAGGAGGACAGGAAGCTTTCTTT. V and J are TRBV27 and TRBJ1-1; a possible D gene is TRBD1 (6 bases). This CDR3 contains 12 residues. V was clipped by 2 bases and J by 8 bases, with 9 bases between them. Germline V CDR1 and CDR2: MNHEY, SMNVEV (reference sequence).

The CDR3, as DNA: TGCGCCAGCAGCCCCCTTACCGGGACAGGGGCCACTGAAGCTTTCTTT. This translates into CASSPLTGTGATEAFF. The chain links TRBV5-1 to TRBJ1-1; 10 bases line up with TRBD1. V trimming: 4 bases; J trimming: 4 bases; junction bases outside the gene matches: 10. The germline V gene encodes CDR1 SGHRS and CDR2 YFSETQ. CDR3 length: 16 amino acids.

This chain joins TRBV6-5 and TRBJ1-2; D is perhaps TRBD1 (6 bases). V was shortened by 5 bases and J by 5 bases, with 12 bases between the two germline ends. The CDR3 sequence is 13 residues long. CDR1 and CDR2 from the germline V gene are MNHEY and SVGAGI. CDR3 DNA: TGTGCCAGCAGTCTAGGACAGCTTTATGGCTACACCTTC. It encodes CASSLGQLYGYTF.

The chain has TRBV15 and TRBJ2-3; 14 positions match TRBD2. CDR1 and CDR2 from the germline V gene are LNHNV and YYDKDF (reference sequence). Unmatched junction bases numbered 12, after V lost 0 bases and J lost 7 bases. The CDR3 has 19 amino acids. CDR3: CATSREGEGTSGRRNTQYF. The CDR3 DNA sequence: TGTGCCACCAGCAGAGAGGGGGAAGGGACTAGCGGGAGACGTAATACGCAGTATTTT.

This clone was picked up one time. V and J are TRBV5-1 and TRBJ2-7; D might be TRBD2 (6 bases). CDR3 length: 13 residues. Germline assignment: CDR1 SGHRS and CDR2 YFSETQ. The V gene lost 3 bases and the J gene lost 3 bases, with 10 bases spanning the gap. The CDR3 loop reads CASSWTIGYEQYF. The CDR3 nucleotides read TGCGCCAGCAGCTGGACTATTGGCTACGAGCAGTACTTC.

The CDR3: CASSPLAVTGTDTQYF. The CDR3 nucleotides are TGTGCCAGCAGCCCACTTGCGGTGACGGGCACAGATACGCAGTATTTT. The chain has TRBV7-2 and TRBJ2-3; D uncertain. There are 16 residues in the CDR3. Germline V gene lookup returns CDR1 SGHTA and CDR2 FQGNSA. Deletions cut 5 bases from V and 1 base from J, with 16 bases between.

In its sample, this clone was seen a few times. The rearrangement uses TRBV5-1 and TRBJ2-5, with D perhaps TRBD2 (5 bases). CDR3 length: 13 residues. From germline, CDR1 is SGHRS and CDR2 YFSETQ. Trimming removed 1 base from V and 5 bases from J, with 9 bases in between. The CDR3 region has the DNA TGCGCCAGCAGCTTGATGGAGGTGGAGACCCAGTACTTC. Translating it yields CASSLMEVETQYF. The variable domain in full, with the rest retrieved from reference TRBV5-1 and TRBJ2-5, is KAGVTQTPRYLIKTRGQQVTLSCSPISGHRSVSWYQQTPGQGLQFLFEYFSETQRNKGNFPGRFSGRQFSNSRSEMNVSTLELGDSALYLCASSLMEVETQYFGPGTRLLVL.

A single count supports this clone. An end of the junction does not agree with germline; a read error may underlie this. The chain recombines TRBV7-9 with TRBJ2-2, with a tentative D call TRBD2 (5 bases). The CDR3 covers 17 residues. Germline CDR1 reads SEHNR; CDR2 reads FQNEAQ (reference sequence). The CDR3 loop is CASRPSGSRGETGELFF. The CDR3 bases are TGTGCCAGCAGGCCATCGGGCTCTAGAGGAGAGACCGGGGAACTGTTTTTT.

Concerning this clone: One junction end disagrees with the germline gene, perhaps due to a read error. The chain employs TRBV7-7 and TRBJ2-1; 14 nucleotides agree with TRBD2. The germline V gene has CDR1 SSHAT and CDR2 FNYEAQ (reference sequence). The CDR3 sequence is 18 residues long. CDR3: CASSSRLAGGPSYNEQFF. The CDR3 nucleotides read TGTGCTAGCAGCTCAAGACTAGCGGGAGGGCCGTCCTACAATGAGCAGTTCTTC. The full variable domain, with the rest looked up from reference TRBV7-7 and TRBJ2-1, is GAGVSQSPRYKVTKRGQDVTLRCDPISSHATLYWYQQALGQGPEFLTYFNYEAQPDKSGLPSDRFSAERPEGSISTLTIQRTEQRDSAMYRCASSSRLAGGPSYNEQFFGPGTRLTVL.